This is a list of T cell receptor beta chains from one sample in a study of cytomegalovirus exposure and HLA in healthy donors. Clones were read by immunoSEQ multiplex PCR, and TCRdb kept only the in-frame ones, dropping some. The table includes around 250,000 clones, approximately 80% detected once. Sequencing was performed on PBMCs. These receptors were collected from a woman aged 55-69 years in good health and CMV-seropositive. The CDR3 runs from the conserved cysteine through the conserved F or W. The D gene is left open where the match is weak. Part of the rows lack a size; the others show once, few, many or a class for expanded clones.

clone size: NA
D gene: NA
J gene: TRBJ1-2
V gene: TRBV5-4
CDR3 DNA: TGTGCCAGCAGCTTGGTCGGGGTCCGACCTATGGCTTACACCTTC
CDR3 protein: CASSLVGVRPMAYTF

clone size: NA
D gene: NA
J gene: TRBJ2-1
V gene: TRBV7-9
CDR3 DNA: TGTGCCAGCAGCTTAGCACTAGTATCCTACAATGAGCAGTTCTTC
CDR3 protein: CASSLALVSYNEQFF

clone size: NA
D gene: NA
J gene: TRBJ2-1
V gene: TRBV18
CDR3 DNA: TGTGCCAGCTCACCAGCCCAGGGGAGAAGTAATGAGCAGTTCTTC
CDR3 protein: CASSPAQGRSNEQFF

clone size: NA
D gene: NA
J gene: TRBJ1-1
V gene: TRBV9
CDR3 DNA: TGTGCCAGCAGCGTAGGACAAATGGGTGAAGCTTTCTTT
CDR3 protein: CASSVGQMGEAFF

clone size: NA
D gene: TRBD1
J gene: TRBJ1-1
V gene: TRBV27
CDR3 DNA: TGTGCCAGCAGTTTAGTGACAGGGGCCCCGAACACTGAAGCTTTCTTT
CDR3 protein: CASSLVTGAPNTEAFF

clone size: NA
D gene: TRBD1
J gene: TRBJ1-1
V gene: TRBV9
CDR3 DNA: TGTGCCAGCAGTAAGGACAGGGGGGGTAGAACTGAAGCTTTCTTT
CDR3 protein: CASSKDRGGRTEAFF

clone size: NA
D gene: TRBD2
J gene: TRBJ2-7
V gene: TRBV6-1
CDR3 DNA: TGTGCCAGCAGCACCGGGAGGGAGAGCTCCTACGAGCAGTACTTC
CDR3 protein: CASSTGRESSYEQYF

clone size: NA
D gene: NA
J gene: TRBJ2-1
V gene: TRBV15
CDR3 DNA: TGTGCCACCAGCAGAGCTTACAATGAGCAGTTCTTC
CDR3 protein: CATSRAYNEQFF

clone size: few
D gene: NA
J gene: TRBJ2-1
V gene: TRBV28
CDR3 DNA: TGTGCCAGCAGACTAGTTGGTGAGCAGTTCTTC
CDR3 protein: CASRLVGEQFF

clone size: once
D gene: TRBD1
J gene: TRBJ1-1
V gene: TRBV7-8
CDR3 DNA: TGTGCCAGCAGCTTAGCCCGACAGGGTACCACTGAAGCTTTCTTT
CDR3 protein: CASSLARQGTTEAFF

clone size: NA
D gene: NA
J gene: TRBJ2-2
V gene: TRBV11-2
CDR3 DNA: TGTGCCAGCACCAATGGCGGAGCCGGGGAGCTGTTTTTT
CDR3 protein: CASTNGGAGELFF

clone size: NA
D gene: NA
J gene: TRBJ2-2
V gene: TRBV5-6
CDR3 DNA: TGTGCCAGCAGCCCCCCACGGGTCGTCGCCGGGGAGCTGTTTTTT
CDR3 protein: CASSPPRVVAGELFF

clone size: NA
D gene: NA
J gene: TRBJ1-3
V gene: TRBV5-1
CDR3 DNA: TGCGCCAGCAGCTTTCAGGCTGGAAACACCATATATTTT
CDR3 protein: CASSFQAGNTIYF

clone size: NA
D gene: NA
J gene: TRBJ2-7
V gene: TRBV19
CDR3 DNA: TGTGCCAGTAGTAGCACTAGCAGTTCCTACGAGCAGTACTTC
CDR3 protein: CASSSTSSSYEQYF

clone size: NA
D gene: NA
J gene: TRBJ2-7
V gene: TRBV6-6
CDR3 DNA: TGTGCCAGCGTACCCCAGGGGACGGGCGAGCAGTACTTC
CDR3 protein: CASVPQGTGEQYF

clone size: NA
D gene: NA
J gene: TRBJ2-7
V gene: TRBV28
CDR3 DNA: TGTGCCAGCAGTCCCCAATCGGGACTCTCCTACGAGCAGTACTTC
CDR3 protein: CASSPQSGLSYEQYF

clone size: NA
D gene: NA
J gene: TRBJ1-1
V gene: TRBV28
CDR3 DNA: TGTGCCAGCAGTTTTCGCCTTAATTACAGGGTTTGGGACACTGAAGCTTTCTTT
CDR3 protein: CASSFRLNYRVWDTEAFF

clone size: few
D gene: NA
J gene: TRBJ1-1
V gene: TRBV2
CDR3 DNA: TGTGCCAGCTGTGCCGGAGGGGCTAACACTGAAGCTTTCTTT
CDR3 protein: CASCAGGANTEAFF

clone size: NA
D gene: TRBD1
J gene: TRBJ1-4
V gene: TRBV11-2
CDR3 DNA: TGTGCCAGCAGCTTAGATTTCCGGGACAGGGGGCGTGAAAAACTGTTTTTT
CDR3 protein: CASSLDFRDRGREKLFF

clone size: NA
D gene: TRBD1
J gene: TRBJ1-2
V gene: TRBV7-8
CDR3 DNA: TGTGCCAGCAGTCGTCGGGACAGGTCCTATGGCTACACCTTC
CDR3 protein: CASSRRDRSYGYTF

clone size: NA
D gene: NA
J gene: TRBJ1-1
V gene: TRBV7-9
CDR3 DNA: TGTGCCAGCAGCCAACAGGGATGGGAAGCTTTCTTT
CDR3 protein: CASSQQGWEAFF

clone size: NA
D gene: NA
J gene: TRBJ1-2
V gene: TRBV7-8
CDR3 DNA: TGTGCCTCGAGCGGGGACCGCAACTATGGCTACACCTTC
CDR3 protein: CASSGDRNYGYTF

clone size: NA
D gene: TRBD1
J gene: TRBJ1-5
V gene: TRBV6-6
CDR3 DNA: TGCGCCAGCAGCCCCGGGACAGGGGAGAATCAGCCCCAGCATTTT
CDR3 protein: CASSPGTGENQPQHF

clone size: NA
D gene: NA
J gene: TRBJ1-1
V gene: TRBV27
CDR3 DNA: TGTGCCAGCAGCACTACAGGGTTAATCCTGAACACTGAAGCTTTCTTT
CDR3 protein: CASSTTGLILNTEAFF

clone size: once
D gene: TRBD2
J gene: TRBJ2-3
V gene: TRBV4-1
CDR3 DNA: TGCGCCAGCAGCTACAACGGGAGGGGGGACACAGATACGCAGTATTTT
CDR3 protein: CASSYNGRGDTDTQYF

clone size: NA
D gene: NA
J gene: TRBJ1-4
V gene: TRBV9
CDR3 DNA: TGTGCCAGCAGCCGGGGGGCAACTAATGAAAAACTGTTTTTT
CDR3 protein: CASSRGATNEKLFF

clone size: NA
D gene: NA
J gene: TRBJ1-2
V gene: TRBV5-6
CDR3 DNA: TGTGCCAGCAGCCCGGGGGATTATGGCTACACCTTC
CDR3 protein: CASSPGDYGYTF

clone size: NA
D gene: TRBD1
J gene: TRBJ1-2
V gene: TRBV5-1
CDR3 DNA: TGCGCCAGCAGCCTACAGGGGTCGGACTATGGCTACACCTTC
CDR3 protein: CASSLQGSDYGYTF

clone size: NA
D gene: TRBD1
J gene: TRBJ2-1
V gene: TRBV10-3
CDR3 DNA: TGTGCCACCGGGACAGACACCAATGAGCAGTTCTTC
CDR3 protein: CATGTDTNEQFF

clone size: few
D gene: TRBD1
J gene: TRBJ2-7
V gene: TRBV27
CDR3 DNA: TGTGCCACAGCGGACAGGTTGGCTAGCGAGCAGTACTTC
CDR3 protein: CATADRLASEQYF

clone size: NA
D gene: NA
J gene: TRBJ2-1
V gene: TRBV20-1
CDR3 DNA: TGCAGTGCTAGAGAGCAGCGGGAGCAGTTCTTC
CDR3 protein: CSAREQREQFF

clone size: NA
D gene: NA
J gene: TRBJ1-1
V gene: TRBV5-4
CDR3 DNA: TGTGCCAGCAGGGACAGTAAGAACACTGAAGCTTTCTTT
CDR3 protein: CASRDSKNTEAFF

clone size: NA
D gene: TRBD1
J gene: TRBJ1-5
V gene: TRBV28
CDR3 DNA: TGTGCCACCCGGACAGGGCCTAGTCAGCCCCAGCATTTT
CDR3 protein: CATRTGPSQPQHF

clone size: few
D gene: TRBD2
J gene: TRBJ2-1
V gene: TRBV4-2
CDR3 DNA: TGTGCCAGCAGCCGAGCCGGGACTAGCGGGGGCTACAATGAGCAGTTCTTC
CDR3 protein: CASSRAGTSGGYNEQFF

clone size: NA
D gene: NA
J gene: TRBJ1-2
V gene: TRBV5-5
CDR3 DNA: TGTGCCAGCAGCTTGGAACGACAGGTTAACTATGGCTACACCTTC
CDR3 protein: CASSLERQVNYGYTF

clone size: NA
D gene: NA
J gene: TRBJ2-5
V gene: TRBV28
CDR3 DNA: TGTGCCAGCGGTTACCCCCGTGGGGTAGGGGGGGAAGAGACCCAGTACTTC
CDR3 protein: CASGYPRGVGGEETQYF

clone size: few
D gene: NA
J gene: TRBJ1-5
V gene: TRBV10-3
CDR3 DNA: TGTGCCATCAGTGCCCAGGGCACTAGCAATCAGCCCCAGCATTTT
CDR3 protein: CAISAQGTSNQPQHF

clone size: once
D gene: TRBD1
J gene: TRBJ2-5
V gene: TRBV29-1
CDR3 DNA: TGCAGCGTTGGGGGAGACAGGGGCTACCAAGAGACCCAGTACTTC
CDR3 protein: CSVGGDRGYQETQYF

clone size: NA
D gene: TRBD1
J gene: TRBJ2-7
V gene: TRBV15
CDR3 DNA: TGTGCCACCAGCAGAGCTCACGACAGGGGTGATGAGCAGTACTTC
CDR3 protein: CATSRAHDRGDEQYF

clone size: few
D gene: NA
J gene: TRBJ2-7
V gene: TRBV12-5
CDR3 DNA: TGTGCTAGTGGTTTGGACGGCGAGGGGCAGTACTTC
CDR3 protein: CASGLDGEGQYF

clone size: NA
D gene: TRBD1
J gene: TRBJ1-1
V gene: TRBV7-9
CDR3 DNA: TGTGCCAGCAGCTCCACCGGGACAGGGGGCACGAGAACTGAAGCTTTCTTT
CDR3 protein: CASSSTGTGGTRTEAFF

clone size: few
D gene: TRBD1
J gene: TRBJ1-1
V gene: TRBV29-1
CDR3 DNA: TGCAGCGTTGGCGGGACAGGGGGGGCGAACACTGAAGCTTTCTTT
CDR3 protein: CSVGGTGGANTEAFF

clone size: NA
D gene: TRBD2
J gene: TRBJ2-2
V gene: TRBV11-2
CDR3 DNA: TGTGCCAGCAGCCCCTGGCGGGAGGACAACACCGGGGAGCTGTTTTTT
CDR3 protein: CASSPWREDNTGELFF

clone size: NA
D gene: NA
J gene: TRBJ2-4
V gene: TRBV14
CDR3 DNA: TGTGCCAGCAGCCAAGTGTCCAGCGGGAACATTCAGTACTTC
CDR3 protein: CASSQVSSGNIQYF

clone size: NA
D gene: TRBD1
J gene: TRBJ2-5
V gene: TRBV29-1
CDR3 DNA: TGCAGCGTTGATCCCCAGGGGGCGGGAAAGACCCAGTACTTC
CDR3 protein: CSVDPQGAGKTQYF

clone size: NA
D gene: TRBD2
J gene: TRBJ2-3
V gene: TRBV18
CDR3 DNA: TGTGCCAGCTCGCCGGCTCTAGCGGGAGAGATCACAGATACGCAGTATTTT
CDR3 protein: CASSPALAGEITDTQYF

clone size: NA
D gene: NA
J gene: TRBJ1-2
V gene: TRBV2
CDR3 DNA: TGTGCCAGCAGTGGTTTCCAGGGGCCGATGGGTGGCTACACCTTC
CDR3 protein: CASSGFQGPMGGYTF

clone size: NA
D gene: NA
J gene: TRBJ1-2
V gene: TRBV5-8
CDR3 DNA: TGTGCCAGTTTACAAGCGTTATATGGCTACACCTTC
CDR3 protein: CASLQALYGYTF

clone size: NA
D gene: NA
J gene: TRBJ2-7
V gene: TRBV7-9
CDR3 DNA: TGTTCCAGCAGCTTAGCGGTGGACAACCACTACGAGCAGTACTTC
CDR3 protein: CSSSLAVDNHYEQYF

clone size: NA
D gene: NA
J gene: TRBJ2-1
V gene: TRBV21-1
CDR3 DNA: TGTGCCAGCGGACTAGCGGCCTACAATGAGCAGTTCTTC
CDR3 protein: CASGLAAYNEQFF

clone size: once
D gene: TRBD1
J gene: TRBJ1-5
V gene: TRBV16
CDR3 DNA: TGTGCCAGCAGCCAGCGACAGGGTATTCAGCCCCAGCATTTT
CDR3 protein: CASSQRQGIQPQHF

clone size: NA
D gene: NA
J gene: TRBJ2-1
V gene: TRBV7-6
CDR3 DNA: TGTGCCAGCAGCTCCCGGGGTCGGAGGGATGGCTACAATGAGCAGTTCTTC
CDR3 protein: CASSSRGRRDGYNEQFF

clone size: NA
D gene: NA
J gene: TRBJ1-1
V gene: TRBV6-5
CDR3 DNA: TGTGCCAGCTCCGGGGAGAACACTGAAGCTTTCTTT
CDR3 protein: CASSGENTEAFF

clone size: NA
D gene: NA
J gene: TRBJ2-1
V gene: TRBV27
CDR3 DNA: TGTGCCAGCAGTTTATTGACAGGTAACAATGAGCAGTTCTTC
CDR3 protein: CASSLLTGNNEQFF

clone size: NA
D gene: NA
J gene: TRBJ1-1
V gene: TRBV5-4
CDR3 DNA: TGTGCCAGCAGCTCCCAATGGGCGAACACTGAAGCTTTCTTT
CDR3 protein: CASSSQWANTEAFF

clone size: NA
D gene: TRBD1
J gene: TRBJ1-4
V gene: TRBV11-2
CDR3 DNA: TGTGCCAGCAGCTTTGGTCCGGGACAGGGGGCGAGTGACGAAAAACTGTTTTTT
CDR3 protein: CASSFGPGQGASDEKLFF

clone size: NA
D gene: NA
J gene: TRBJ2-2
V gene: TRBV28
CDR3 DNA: TGTGCCAGCAGTTGGAGAAACACCGGGGAGCTGTTTTTT
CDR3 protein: CASSWRNTGELFF

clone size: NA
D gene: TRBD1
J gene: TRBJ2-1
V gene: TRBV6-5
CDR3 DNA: TGTGCCAGCAGTTATGACAGGGTGAGCATTAATGAGCAGTTCTTC
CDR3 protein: CASSYDRVSINEQFF

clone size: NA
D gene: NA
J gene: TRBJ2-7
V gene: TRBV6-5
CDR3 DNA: TGTGCCAGCAGTAAAACAGACAGCCACTACGAGCAGTACTTC
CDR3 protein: CASSKTDSHYEQYF